The 25 T cell receptor beta chains given below trace back to one sample, sequenced in a study of vaccination effects on CD4 cells after COVID-19. The method was immunoSEQ multiplex PCR; TCRdb's version includes in-frame clones alone and lacks a portion of them. The sample has about 74,000 clones, roughly three quarters seen once. The culture ran for 10 days, and then CD4+ T cells were isolated. These TCRs' antigens remain unknown. Sequencing was performed on CD4+ T cells from PBMCs cultured without peptide, taken before COVID-19 vaccination. These receptors all come from a human donor who received a COVID-19 vaccine.

The rearrangement links TRBV7-9 to TRBJ2-7, with 7 bases fitting TRBD1. CDR1 is SEHNR and CDR2 is FQNEAQ in the germline V gene (reference sequence). CDR3 size: 16 residues. The junction had 11 bases not matched to a gene; V was cut back by 2 bases and J by 4 bases. This CDR3 is CASSLFYGTVKYEQYV. The CDR3, as DNA: TGTGCCAGCAGCTTATTTTACGGGACAGTCAAATACGAGCAGTACGTC.

The chain has TRBV18 and TRBJ2-2, with 7 positions matching TRBD1. The CDR3 is 16 residues long. Germline CDR1 is KGHSH and CDR2 is LQKENI. V shed 3 bases, J shed 1 base, and the junction held 5 bases outside the gene matches. In nucleotides, the CDR3 is TGTGCCAGCTCACCGAGTAGACAGGGGAACACCGGGGAGCTGTTTTTT. This sequence encodes CASSPSRQGNTGELFF.

The rearrangement links TRBV13 to TRBJ1-5; D unclear. The CDR3 covers 13 residues. CDR1 is PRHDT and CDR2 is FYEKMQ in the germline V gene (reference sequence). The ends were cut back, 4 bases at V and 6 bases at J, with 10 bases in the middle. CDR3: CASSSSPGQPQHF. Written as DNA, the CDR3 is TGTGCCAGCAGCTCCAGCCCCGGTCAGCCCCAGCATTTT.

This clone turned up a few times. The chain joins TRBV2 to TRBJ2-2; D call uncertain. CDR1 is SNHLY and CDR2 is FYNNEI in the germline V gene. The V end was cut by 6 bases, the J end by 2 bases, with 19 bases between. The CDR3 consists of 17 residues. CDR3 bases: TGTGCCAGCAGGACCCGGCAACCCCAATCAAACACCGGGGAGCTGTTTTTT. Translated: CASRTRQPQSNTGELFF.

This sequence joins TRBV11-3 and TRBJ2-1; D ambiguous. Trimming took 2 bases from V and 4 from J, leaving 9 bases between them. The germline V gene has CDR1 SGHNT and CDR2 YENEEA. CDR3 size: 14 residues. For the CDR3, the DNA is TGTGCCAGCAGCTTAAACGCAGATTACAATGAGCAGTTCTTC. Translation: CASSLNADYNEQFF.

The chain is built from TRBV7-9 and TRBJ2-3; D possibly matches TRBD1 or TRBD2 (5 bases each). Germline CDR1 reads SEHNR; CDR2 reads FQNEAQ (reference sequence). This CDR3 is built from 14 residues. Trimming removed 5 bases at V and 4 bases at J, with 13 bases between. CDR3 protein: CASSNSEGPDTQYF. The CDR3 nucleotides read TGTGCCAGCAGCAATAGTGAGGGGCCAGATACGCAGTATTTT.

The rearrangement links TRBV4-1 to TRBJ1-6, with D uncertain. V shed 2 bases and J shed 5 bases, with 10 bases lying between them. Germline-derived CDR1 and CDR2 are MGHRA and YSYEKL. There are 15 residues in the CDR3. CDR3 sequence: CASSQPYGNNSPLHF. CDR3 nucleotide sequence: TGCGCCAGCAGCCAACCCTACGGCAATAATTCACCCCTCCACTTT.

The rearrangement joins TRBV5-5 to TRBJ2-3; D gene uncertain. Looked up from germline, CDR1 is SGHKS and CDR2 is YYEKEE (reference sequence). Trimming took off 1 base at V and 0 bases at J, with 6 bases between the two ends. CDR3 length: 14 residues. In nucleotides, the CDR3 is TGTGCCAGCAGCTTGATGGCTAGCACAGATACGCAGTATTTT. It codes for CASSLMASTDTQYF.

The chain employs TRBV2 and TRBJ1-5; D not resolved. V was trimmed by 5 bases and J by 1 base, leaving 6 bases between them. Germline lookup yields CDR1 SNHLY and CDR2 FYNNEI. This CDR3 comprises 13 residues. CDR3 DNA sequence: TGTGCCAGCAGTCGGGCCAGCAATCAGCCCCAGCATTTT. Translated: CASSRASNQPQHF.

The rearrangement joins TRBV18 to TRBJ1-1; unclear D gene. Germline lookup yields CDR1 KGHSH and CDR2 LQKENI. This CDR3 contains 15 residues. Trimming cost V 5 bases and J 0 bases, with 13 bases left between them. CDR3 sequence reads: CASSEMATLNTEAFF. In DNA form, the CDR3 reads TGTGCCAGCTCAGAGATGGCGACCTTGAACACTGAAGCTTTCTTT.

The rearrangement uses TRBV6-1 and TRBJ2-1, with D tentatively TRBD1 or TRBD2 (5 bases each). CDR3 size: 12 residues. CDR1 and CDR2 (germline): MNHNS, SASEGT. V lost 2 bases and J lost 10, with 9 bases in between. CDR3 DNA sequence: TGTGCCAGCAGTGAATGGGACCGCGAGCAGTTCTTC. Translated, it gives CASSEWDREQFF.

This clone was recorded once. CDR3 bases: TGTGCCAGCAGCTTATCTACGGGCCTCTATGGCTACACCTTC. Protein product: CASSLSTGLYGYTF. This chain joins TRBV7-2 and TRBJ1-2; D not certain. CDR1 and CDR2 from the germline V gene are SGHTA and FQGNSA. V shed 2 bases and J shed 4 bases, with 11 bases lying between them. The CDR3 is 14 residues long.

This rearrangement joins TRBV5-1 to TRBJ2-5; 7 bases agree with TRBD2. The V segment lost 0 bases and the J segment 5 bases; nucleotides outside the gene matches: 7. The CDR3 extends over 15 amino acids. The germline V gene encodes CDR1 SGHRS and CDR2 YFSETQ. CDR3 sequence reads: CASSLVWGTTETQYF. CDR3 coding DNA: TGCGCCAGCAGCTTGGTATGGGGGACTACGGAGACCCAGTACTTC.

This chain uses TRBV6-5 with TRBJ2-2; 9 positions match TRBD1. V gave up 5 bases and J gave up 6 bases; unmatched junction bases: 7. Germline CDR1 and CDR2: MNHEY and SVGAGI. The CDR3 contains 15 residues. The chain's CDR3 is CASSRWDREAGELFF. The CDR3 DNA reads TGTGCCAGCAGTAGATGGGACAGGGAAGCCGGGGAGCTGTTTTTT.

The count of this clone is one. V and J are TRBV6-1 and TRBJ1-3, with D unresolved. Trimming left V 4 bases short and J 0 bases short, with 16 bases between. Germline lookup yields CDR1 MNHNS and CDR2 SASEGT. CDR3 length equals 17 residues. CDR3 bases: TGTGCCAGCAGTGCCCCGGGAAACCCGTCCTCTGGAAACACCATATATTTT. Protein sequence: CASSAPGNPSSGNTIYF.

In its sample, this clone was seen a few times. The genes are TRBV5-1 and TRBJ2-3; D gene unclear. The germline CDR1 and CDR2 sequences are SGHRS and YFSETQ. V dropped 0 bases and J dropped 0 bases, with 5 bases sitting between them. The CDR3 is 14 amino acids. CDR3 coding DNA: TGCGCCAGCAGCTTGGACAGTAGCACAGATACGCAGTATTTT. Its protein product is CASSLDSSTDTQYF.

This chain connects TRBV6-6 to TRBJ2-1; 7 positions match TRBD1. The CDR3 covers 15 residues. The germline gives CDR1 MNHNY, CDR2 SVGAGI (reference sequence). V lost 2 bases, J lost 8 bases, and 9 bases stayed unmatched. CDR3 nucleotide sequence: TGTGCCAGCAGTTACGCCGACAGGGATGGAGATGAGCAGTTCTTC. Encoded protein: CASSYADRDGDEQFF.

The genes are TRBV10-3 and TRBJ1-2, with D possibly matching TRBD1 (5 bases). Trimming left V 6 bases short and J 5 bases short, with 13 bases between. The CDR3 is 13 residues long. Germline-derived CDR1 and CDR2 are ENHRY and SYGVKD. CDR3 in amino acids: CAIRWGPGYGYTF. The CDR3, as DNA: TGTGCCATCAGATGGGGACCTGGGTATGGCTACACCTTC.

The rearrangement links TRBV29-1 to TRBJ1-2; D is uncertain. V lost 4 bases and J 8 bases, leaving 11 bases between the germline ends. Looked up from germline, CDR1 is SQVTM and CDR2 is ANQGSEA. The CDR3 totals 11 residues. CDR3 nucleotides: TGCAGCGTTGGATTTGCTGGGGGCTACACCTTC. Its translation: CSVGFAGGYTF.

The rearrangement joins TRBV2 to TRBJ2-7; tentative D call: TRBD1 (6 bases). From germline, CDR1 is SNHLY and CDR2 FYNNEI. V lost 8 bases and J lost 0, with 14 bases in between. The CDR3 sequence is 14 residues long. CDR3 region: CASALRQVSYEQYV. The CDR3 bases are TGTGCCAGCGCACTTCGACAGGTCTCCTACGAGCAGTACGTC.

The CDR3 here is CASSRTGDGYTF. As DNA, the CDR3 is TGCGCCAGCTCACGGACAGGCGATGGCTACACCTTC. V usage is TRBV5-1 and J usage is TRBJ1-2; TRBD1 aligns across 7 bases. The length of the CDR3 is 12 residues. The junction had 6 bases not matched to a gene; V was cut back by 7 bases and J by 6 bases. Looked up from germline, CDR1 is SGHRS and CDR2 is YFSETQ.

This chain links TRBV18 with TRBJ1-1; D is perhaps TRBD1 (5 bases). Germline assignment: CDR1 KGHSH and CDR2 LQKENI. Trimming removed 5 bases at V and 1 base at J, with 11 bases between. The CDR3 contains 14 residues. CDR3 nucleotides: TGTGCCAGCTCAAGAAACGGACAGAACACTGAAGCTTTCTTT. Protein product: CASSRNGQNTEAFF.

J is TRBJ2-5 and V is TRBV11-3; D might be TRBD1 (7 bases). The germline V gene encodes CDR1 SGHNT and CDR2 YENEEA. This CDR3 has 16 amino acids. V gave up 1 base and J gave up 5 bases, with 17 bases separating them. The CDR3 protein is CASSLGPQGGVETQYF. The CDR3 DNA is TGTGCCAGCAGCTTAGGACCCCAGGGGGGCGTCGAGACCCAGTACTTC.

The rearrangement links TRBV18 to TRBJ2-3; weak D call: TRBD1 (5 bases). The CDR3 length is 17 residues. Between the trimmed V and J ends, which lost 3 bases and 5 bases, there was a span of 21 bases. CDR1 KGHSH and CDR2 LQKENI come from the germline V gene. The CDR3 DNA reads as TGTGCCAGCTCACCCCTACCTCCCGGAAGGGGCGGAGATACGCAGTATTTT. It is translated as CASSPLPPGRGGDTQYF.

This chain connects TRBV3-1 (or the pseudogene TRBV3-2) to TRBJ1-2; maybe TRBD1 (6 bases). V was cut by 2 bases and J by 4 bases, with 8 bases left in between. Germline V gene lookup returns CDR1 LGHDT and CDR2 YNNKEL (reference sequence). The CDR3 has 13 residues. Here the CDR3 reads CASSQTGPYGYTF. The CDR3 DNA reads TGTGCCAGCAGCCAAACAGGGCCCTATGGCTACACCTTC.